The next 9 T cell receptor beta chains were all read from a single sample in a study of T cell repertoires in cytomegalovirus infection. TCRdb re-called the reads with MiXCR, one entry per CDR3 protein. The sample includes some 940,000 distinct CDR3 sequences, under 40% of them seen just once. Antigens for these TCRs are unknown. Sample: cultured CD8+ T cells from PBMCs, taken from culture after CMV antigen stimulation. These TCRs come from a human donor in good health (CMV status not recorded). Some clones in this sample may be carry-over from other donors' samples.

V and J are TRBV7-9 and TRBJ2-7; D gene unclear. The ends were cut back, 2 bases at V and 6 bases at J, with 8 bases in the middle. Germline-derived CDR1 and CDR2 are SEHNR and FQNEAQ (reference sequence). CDR3 size: 12 residues. CDR3 in DNA: TGTGCCAGCAGCTTATTTCCCGGCGAGCAGTACTTC. Its protein product is CASSLFPGEQYF.

The chain couples TRBV20-1 to TRBJ1-2; perhaps TRBD1 as D (6 bases). The CDR3 loop spans 14 amino acids. Germline V gene lookup returns CDR1 DFQATT and CDR2 SNEGSKA (reference sequence). V lost 2 bases and J 8 bases, leaving 18 bases between the germline ends. CDR3 protein: CSARPGQLLGGYTF. The CDR3, as DNA: TGCAGTGCTAGACCCGGACAGCTCCTCGGGGGCTACACCTTC.

This sequence joins TRBV6-2 or TRBV6-3 and TRBJ2-7; possibly TRBD2 for D (6 bases). The ends were cut back, 0 bases at V and 5 bases at J, with 14 bases in the middle. From germline, CDR1 is MNHEY and CDR2 SVGEGT. This CDR3 comprises 15 residues. CDR3 bases: TGTGCCAGCAGTTACTCGAACTGGCCGGGAGACGAGCAGTACTTC. The encoded protein is CASSYSNWPGDEQYF.

The chain links TRBV19 to TRBJ2-1, with 9 bases fitting TRBD2. Germline trimming cut 3 bases from V and 6 bases from J; bases unmatched to any gene: 3. CDR1 and CDR2 from the germline V gene are LNHDA and SQIVND (reference sequence). The CDR3 runs to 14 residues. The CDR3 nucleotides read TGTGCCAGTAGTATTAGCGGGGGCGCCAATGAGCAGTTCTTC. Its translation is CASSISGGANEQFF.

The rearrangement joins TRBV2 to TRBJ2-3, with D unclear. This CDR3 spans 13 amino acids. Germline CDR1 and CDR2: SNHLY and FYNNEI. Trimming cost V 3 bases and J 3 bases, with 7 bases left between them. This chain's CDR3 is CASSDGLTDTQYF. The CDR3 DNA is TGTGCCAGCAGTGACGGGTTGACAGATACGCAGTATTTT.

This clonotype was found many times. This chain links TRBV7-8 with TRBJ1-5; TRBD1 is a possible D gene (5 bases). V was clipped by 4 bases and J by 3 bases, with 13 bases between them. Germline assignment: CDR1 SGHVS and CDR2 FQNEAQ. The CDR3 extends over 15 amino acids. The CDR3 region has the DNA TGTGCCAGCAGCTCCGGATCGACAGACAATCAGCCCCAGCATTTT. Residues: CASSSGSTDNQPQHF. Using reference TRBV7-8 and TRBJ1-5 for the parts outside the CDR3, the full variable domain is GAGVSQSPRYKVAKRGQDVALRCDPISGHVSLFWYQQALGQGPEFLTYFQNEAQLDKSGLPSDRFFAERPEGSVSTLKIQRTQQEDSAVYLCASSSGSTDNQPQHFGDGTRLSIL.

The gene calls are TRBV19 and TRBJ2-5; D gene unclear. Trimming removed 3 bases from V and 4 bases from J, with 21 bases in between. In germline, CDR1 is LNHDA, CDR2 SQIVND (reference sequence). This CDR3 region has 17 residues. The CDR3 protein is CASSIGLGDISTETQYF. CDR3 sequence (DNA): TGTGCCAGTAGTATTGGATTAGGAGACATAAGCACAGAGACCCAGTACTTC.

This clonotype showed up many times. CDR3 bases: TGTGCCAGTAGTGTTGGCTATGGCTACACCTTC. Translated: CASSVGYGYTF. The V call is TRBV19, the J call TRBJ1-2, with D unclear. CDR3 size: 11 residues. The germline CDR1 and CDR2 sequences are LNHDA and SQIVND (reference sequence). The germline V and J ends were trimmed by 5 bases and 4 bases, with 5 bases remaining between them.

This rearrangement joins TRBV9 to TRBJ2-3; D unclear. The V end was cut by 0 bases, the J end by 6 bases, with 14 bases between. The germline CDR1 and CDR2 sequences are SGDLS and YYNGEE. The CDR3 runs 15 residues. The CDR3 DNA sequence: TGTGCCAGCAGCGTAGCTGGTTTCATGAGGGATACGCAGTATTTT. Translated, it gives CASSVAGFMRDTQYF.